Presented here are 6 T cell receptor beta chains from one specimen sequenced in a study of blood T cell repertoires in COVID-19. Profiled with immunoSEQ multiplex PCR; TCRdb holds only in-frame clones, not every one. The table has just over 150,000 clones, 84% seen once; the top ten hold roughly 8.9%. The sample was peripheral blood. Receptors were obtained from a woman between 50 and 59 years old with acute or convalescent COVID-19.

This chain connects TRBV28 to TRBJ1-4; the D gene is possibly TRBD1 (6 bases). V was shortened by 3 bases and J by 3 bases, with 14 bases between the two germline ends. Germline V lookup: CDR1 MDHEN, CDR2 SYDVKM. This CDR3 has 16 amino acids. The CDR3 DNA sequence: TGTGCCAGCAGTTTGCAGGGGATGGTATCTAATGAAAAACTGTTTTTT. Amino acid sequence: CASSLQGMVSNEKLFF.

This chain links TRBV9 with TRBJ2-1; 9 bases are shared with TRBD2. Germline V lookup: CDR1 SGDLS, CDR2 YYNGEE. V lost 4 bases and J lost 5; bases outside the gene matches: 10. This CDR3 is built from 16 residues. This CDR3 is CASSLYGAGGNNEQFF. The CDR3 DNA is TGTGCCAGCAGCCTCTATGGAGCGGGAGGAAACAATGAGCAGTTCTTC.

CDR3 region: CASSPSGWAGLAGSADTQYF. The CDR3 DNA follows: TGTGCCAGCAGCCCTAGTGGTTGGGCGGGACTAGCGGGAAGCGCAGATACGCAGTATTTT. J is TRBJ2-3 and V is TRBV13, with 13 bases aligning to TRBD2. The CDR3 is made up of 20 amino acids. CDR1 PRHDT and CDR2 FYEKMQ come from the germline V gene (reference sequence). With V trimmed by 5 bases and J by 4 bases, 18 bases remained unmatched.

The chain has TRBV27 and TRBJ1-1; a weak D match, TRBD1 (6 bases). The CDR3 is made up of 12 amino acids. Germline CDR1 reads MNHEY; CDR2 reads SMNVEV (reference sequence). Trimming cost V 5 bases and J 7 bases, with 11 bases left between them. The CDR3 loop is CASSLGQIEAFF. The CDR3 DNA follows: TGTGCCAGCAGTCTCGGACAGATTGAAGCTTTCTTT.

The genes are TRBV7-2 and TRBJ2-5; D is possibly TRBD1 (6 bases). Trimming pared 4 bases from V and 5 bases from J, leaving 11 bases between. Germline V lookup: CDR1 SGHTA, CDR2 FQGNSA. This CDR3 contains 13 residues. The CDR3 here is CASSYRARETQYF. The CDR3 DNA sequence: TGTGCCAGCAGCTACAGGGCTCGGGAGACCCAGTACTTC.

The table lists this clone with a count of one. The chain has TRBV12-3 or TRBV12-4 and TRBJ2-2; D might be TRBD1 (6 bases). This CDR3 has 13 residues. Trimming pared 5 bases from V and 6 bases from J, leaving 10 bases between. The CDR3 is CASSTGSPGELFF. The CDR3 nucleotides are TGTGCCAGCAGTACAGGGTCGCCCGGGGAGCTGTTTTTT.